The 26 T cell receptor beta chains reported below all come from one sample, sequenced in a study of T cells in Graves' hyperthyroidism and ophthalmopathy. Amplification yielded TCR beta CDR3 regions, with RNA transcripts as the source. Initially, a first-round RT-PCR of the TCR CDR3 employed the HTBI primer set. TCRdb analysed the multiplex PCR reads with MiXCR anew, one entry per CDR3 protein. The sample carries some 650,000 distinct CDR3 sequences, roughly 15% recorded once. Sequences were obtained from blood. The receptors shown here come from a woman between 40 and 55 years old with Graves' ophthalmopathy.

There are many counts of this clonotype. The DNA of the CDR3 is TGTGCCAGCAGTGTTGCTATGACCCCTGAAGCTTTCTTT. Its translation: CASSVAMTPEAFF. The rearrangement joins TRBV6-1 to TRBJ1-1; D unclear. V lost 4 bases and J lost 6, with 12 bases in between. CDR3 size: 13 residues. Germline V gene data show CDR1 as MNHNS and CDR2 as SASEGT.

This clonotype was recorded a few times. CDR3 in amino acids: CASSVGQWSNQPQHF. For the CDR3, the DNA is TGTGCCAGTAGTGTCGGACAGTGGAGCAATCAGCCCCAGCATTTT. The V and J genes are TRBV19 and TRBJ1-5; D may be TRBD1 (6 bases). CDR3 length: 15 amino acids. Germline V gene sequence: CDR1 LNHDA, CDR2 SQIVND (reference sequence). The V end was cut by 5 bases, the J end by 1 base, with 12 bases between.

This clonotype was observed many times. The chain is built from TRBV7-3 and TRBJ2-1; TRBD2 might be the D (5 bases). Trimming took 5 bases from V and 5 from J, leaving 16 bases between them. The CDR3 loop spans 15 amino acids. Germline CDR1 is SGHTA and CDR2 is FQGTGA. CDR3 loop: CASSAALGINNEQFF. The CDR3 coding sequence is TGTGCCAGCAGCGCCGCACTAGGGATCAACAATGAGCAGTTCTTC.

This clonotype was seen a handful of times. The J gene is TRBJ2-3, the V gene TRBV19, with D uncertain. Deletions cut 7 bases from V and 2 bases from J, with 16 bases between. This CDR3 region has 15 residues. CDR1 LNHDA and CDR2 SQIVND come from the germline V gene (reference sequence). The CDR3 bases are TGTGCCAGTACTCCTACTGCACTACCCACAGATACGCAGTATTTT. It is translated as CASTPTALPTDTQYF.

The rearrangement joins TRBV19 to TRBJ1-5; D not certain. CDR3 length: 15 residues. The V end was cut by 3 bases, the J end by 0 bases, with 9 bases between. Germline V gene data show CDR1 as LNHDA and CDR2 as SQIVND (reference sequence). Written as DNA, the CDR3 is TGTGCCAGTAGTATGACCGACTATAGCAATCAGCCCCAGCATTTT. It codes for CASSMTDYSNQPQHF. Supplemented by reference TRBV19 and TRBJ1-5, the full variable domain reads DGGITQSPKYLFRKEGQNVTLSCEQNLNHDAMYWYRQDPGQGLRLIYYSQIVNDFQKGDIAEGYSVSREKKESFPLTVTSAQKNPTAFYLCASSMTDYSNQPQHFGDGTRLSIL.

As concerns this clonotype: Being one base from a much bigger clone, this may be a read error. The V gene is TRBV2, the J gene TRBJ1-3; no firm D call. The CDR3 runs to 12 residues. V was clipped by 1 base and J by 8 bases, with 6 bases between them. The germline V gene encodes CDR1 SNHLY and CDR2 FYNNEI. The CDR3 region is CASSEDGDTIYF. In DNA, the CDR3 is TGTGCCAGCAGTGAAGACGGAGACACCATATATTTT.

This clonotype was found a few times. The CDR3 DNA is TGTGCCTGGGGGCTACAGGGAACCCAGTACTTC. This translates into CAWGLQGTQYF. The V call is TRBV30, the J call TRBJ2-5; D possibly corresponds to TRBD1 (6 bases). Germline loops: CDR1 GTSNPN, CDR2 SVGIG (reference sequence). V was clipped by 5 bases and J by 8 bases, with 12 bases between them. The CDR3 has 11 amino acids.

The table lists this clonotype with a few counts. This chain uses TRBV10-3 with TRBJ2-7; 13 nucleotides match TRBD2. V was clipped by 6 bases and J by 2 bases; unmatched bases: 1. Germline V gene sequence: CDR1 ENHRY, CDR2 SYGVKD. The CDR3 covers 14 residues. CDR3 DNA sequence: TGTGCCATCAGGGGGACTAGCGGGACCTACGAGCAGTACTTC. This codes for CAIRGTSGTYEQYF.

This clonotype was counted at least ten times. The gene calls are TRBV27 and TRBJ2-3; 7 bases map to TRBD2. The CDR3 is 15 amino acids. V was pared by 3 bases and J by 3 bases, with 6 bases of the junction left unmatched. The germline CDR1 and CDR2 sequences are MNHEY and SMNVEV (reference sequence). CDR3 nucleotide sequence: TGTGCCAGCAGTTTCGGGAGGATGAGGACAGATACGCAGTATTTT. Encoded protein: CASSFGRMRTDTQYF.

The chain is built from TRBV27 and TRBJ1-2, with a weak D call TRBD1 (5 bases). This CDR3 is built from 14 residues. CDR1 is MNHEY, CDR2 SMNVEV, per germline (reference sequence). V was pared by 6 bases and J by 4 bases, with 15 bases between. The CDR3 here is CASRPLGHGYGYTF. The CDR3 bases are TGTGCCAGCAGACCGCTCGGACATGGCTATGGCTACACCTTC.

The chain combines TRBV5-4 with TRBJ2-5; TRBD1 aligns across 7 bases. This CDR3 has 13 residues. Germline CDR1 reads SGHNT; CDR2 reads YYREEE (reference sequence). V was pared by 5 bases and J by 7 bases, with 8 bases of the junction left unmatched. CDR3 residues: CASRVDRLGTQYF. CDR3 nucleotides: TGTGCCAGCAGGGTGGACAGGCTAGGGACCCAGTACTTC.

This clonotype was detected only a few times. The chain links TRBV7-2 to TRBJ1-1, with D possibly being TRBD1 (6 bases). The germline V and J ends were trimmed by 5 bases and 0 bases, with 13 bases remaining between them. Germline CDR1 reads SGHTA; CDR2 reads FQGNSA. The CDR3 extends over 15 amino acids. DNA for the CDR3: TGTGCCAGCAGCCACCCGCCAGGGGTGAACACTGAAGCTTTCTTT. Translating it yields CASSHPPGVNTEAFF.

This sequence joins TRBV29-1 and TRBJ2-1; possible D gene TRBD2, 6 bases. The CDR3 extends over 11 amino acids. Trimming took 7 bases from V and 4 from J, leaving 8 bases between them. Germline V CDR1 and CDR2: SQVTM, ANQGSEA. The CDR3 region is CSAGGYNEQFF. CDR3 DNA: TGCAGCGCCGGAGGGTACAATGAGCAGTTCTTC.

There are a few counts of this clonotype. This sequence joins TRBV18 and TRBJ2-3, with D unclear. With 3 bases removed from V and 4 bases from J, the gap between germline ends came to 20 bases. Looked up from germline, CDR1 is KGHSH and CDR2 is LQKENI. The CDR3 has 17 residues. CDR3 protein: CASSPRTPQTESDTQYF. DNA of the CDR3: TGTGCCAGCTCACCCCGGACCCCGCAGACGGAGTCAGATACGCAGTATTTT.

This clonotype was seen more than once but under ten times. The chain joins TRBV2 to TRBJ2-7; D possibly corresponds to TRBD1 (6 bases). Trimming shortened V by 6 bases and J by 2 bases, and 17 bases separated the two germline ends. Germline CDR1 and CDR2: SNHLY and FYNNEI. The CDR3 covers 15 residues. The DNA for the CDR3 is TGTGCCAGCAGAGTTGATAGGGACACCACCTACGAGCAGTACTTC. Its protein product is CASRVDRDTTYEQYF.

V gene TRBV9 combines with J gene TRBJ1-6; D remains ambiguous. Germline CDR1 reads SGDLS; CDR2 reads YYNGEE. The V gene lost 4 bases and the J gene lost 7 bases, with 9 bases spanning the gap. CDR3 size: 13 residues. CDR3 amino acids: CASSPNSNSPLHF. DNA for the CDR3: TGTGCCAGCAGCCCAAACTCAAATTCACCCCTCCACTTT.

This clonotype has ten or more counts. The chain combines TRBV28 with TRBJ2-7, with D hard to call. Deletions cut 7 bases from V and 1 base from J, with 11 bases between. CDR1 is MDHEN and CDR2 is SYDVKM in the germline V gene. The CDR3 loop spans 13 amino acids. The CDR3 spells CASTAAVSYEQYF. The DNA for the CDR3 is TGTGCCAGCACCGCAGCCGTTTCCTACGAGCAGTACTTC.

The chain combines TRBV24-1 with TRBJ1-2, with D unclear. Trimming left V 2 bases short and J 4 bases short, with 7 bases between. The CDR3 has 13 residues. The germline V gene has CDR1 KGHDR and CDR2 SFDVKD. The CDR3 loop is CATSDSGFYGYTF. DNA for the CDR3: TGTGCCACCAGTGATTCGGGCTTCTATGGCTACACCTTC.

The CDR3 sequence: CASSATSDRGSLSQYF. The CDR3 DNA is TGTGCCAGCAGCGCCACTTCCGACAGGGGCTCCCTATCGCAGTATTTT. This rearrangement joins TRBV5-5 to TRBJ2-3, with 8 bases aligning to TRBD1. Germline CDR1 SGHKS, CDR2 YYEKEE (reference sequence). This CDR3 is 16 amino acids long. The junction had 17 bases not matched to a gene; V was cut back by 4 bases and J by 10 bases.

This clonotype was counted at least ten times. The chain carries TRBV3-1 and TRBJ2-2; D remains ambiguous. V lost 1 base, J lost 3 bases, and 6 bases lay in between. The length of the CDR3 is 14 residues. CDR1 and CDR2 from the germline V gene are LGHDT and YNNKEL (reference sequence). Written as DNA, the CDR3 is TGTGCCAGCAGCCAAGGTCGGTACACCGGGGAGCTGTTTTTT. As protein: CASSQGRYTGELFF.

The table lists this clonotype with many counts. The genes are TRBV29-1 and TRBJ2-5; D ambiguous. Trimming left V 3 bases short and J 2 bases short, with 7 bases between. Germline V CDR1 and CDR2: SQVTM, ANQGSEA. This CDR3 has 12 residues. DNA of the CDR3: TGCAGCGTTGATGCGTCTCAAGAGACCCAGTACTTC. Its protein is CSVDASQETQYF.

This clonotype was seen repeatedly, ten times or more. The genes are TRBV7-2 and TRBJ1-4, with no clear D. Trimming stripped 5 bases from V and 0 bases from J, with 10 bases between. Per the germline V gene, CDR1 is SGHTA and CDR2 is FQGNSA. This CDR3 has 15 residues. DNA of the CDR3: TGTGCCAGCAGCCCCCGACATACAACTAATGAAAAACTGTTTTTT. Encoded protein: CASSPRHTTNEKLFF.

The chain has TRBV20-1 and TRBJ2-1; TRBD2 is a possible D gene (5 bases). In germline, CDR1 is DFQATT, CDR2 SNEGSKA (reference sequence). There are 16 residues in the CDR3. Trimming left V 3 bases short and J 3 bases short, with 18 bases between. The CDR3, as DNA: TGCAGTGCTAGTCCCCGGACTGGCACAAACTACAATGAGCAGTTCTTC. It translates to CSASPRTGTNYNEQFF.

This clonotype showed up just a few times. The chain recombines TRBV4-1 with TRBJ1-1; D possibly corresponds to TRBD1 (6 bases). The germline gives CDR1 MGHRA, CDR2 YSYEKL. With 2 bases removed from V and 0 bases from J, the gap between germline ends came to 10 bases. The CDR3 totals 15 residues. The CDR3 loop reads CASSQQGLMNTEAFF. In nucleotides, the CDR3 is TGCGCCAGCAGCCAACAGGGGCTTATGAACACTGAAGCTTTCTTT.

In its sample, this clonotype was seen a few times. The CDR3 protein is CASSHRDRGPGELFF. Written as DNA, the CDR3 is TGTGCCAGCAGTCACCGGGACAGGGGGCCGGGGGAGCTGTTTTTT. The chain couples TRBV6-1 to TRBJ2-2; 12 bases align to TRBD1. The CDR3 is made up of 15 amino acids. After removal of 5 bases from V and 8 bases from J, the junction contained 6 bases not matched to a gene. CDR1 and CDR2 from the germline V gene are MNHNS and SASEGT.

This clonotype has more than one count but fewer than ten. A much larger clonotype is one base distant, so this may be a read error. The CDR3 nucleotides are TGTGCCAGCAGTACGCTAGCGGGAGTGAATGAGCAGCTCTTC. As protein: CASSTLAGVNEQLF. V is TRBV2 and J is TRBJ2-1, with 10 bases that match TRBD2. There are 14 residues in the CDR3. Looked up from germline, CDR1 is SNHLY and CDR2 is FYNNEI.